This T cell receptor (beta chain) originates from a study of post-analysis software for immune sequencing data. General observations from the study: TRBV5-6, TRBV5-1 and TRBV20-1 belonged to a set of five TRBV segments that were more frequent in patients than controls. Diversity measured as normalized Chao1 was significantly lower in multiple sclerosis patients than in controls. Strong same-batch co-clustering of samples appeared with F measure clustering.

The library was made from cDNA and included unique molecular identifiers. The T cell input of about 0.95 to 11 million gave roughly 0.5 million cDNA molecules. One entry per CDR3 protein results from TCRdb running MiXCR on the PCR reads. Counted here are roughly 200,000 distinct CDR3 sequences, 29% occurring once; the ten biggest clones make up more than 3%. The germline V gene encodes CDR1 SGHRS and CDR2 YFSETQ. Deletions cut 3 bases from V and 4 bases from J, with 20 bases between. CDR3 length: 16 residues. This clonotype showed up many times. The antigen remains unidentified. The sequence derives from a girl between 2 and 17 years old with multiple sclerosis. The sample was blood. This sequence joins TRBV5-1 and TRBJ2-7; weak D call: TRBD2 (5 bases). CDR3 DNA sequence: TGCGCCAGCAGCTCTACCCCAGGAGGATTAAGGTACGAGCAGTACTTC. It codes for CASSSTPGGLRYEQYF.